Presented here are 27 T cell receptor beta chains from one specimen sequenced in a study of cytomegalovirus exposure and HLA in healthy donors (dated by TCRdb to about 2017). Library method: the immunoSEQ multiplex PCR assay. For the multiplex PCR, a mixture combining 60 forward primers for TCR Vbeta segments and 13 reverse primers for TCR Jbeta segments was used. In TCRdb, the immuneACCESS table is reduced to in-frame sequences with V and J assigned. These tables do not hold every clone; where another copy was compared, an unresolved V gene accounts for under half, and the others remain unexplained. The sample data list more than 150,000 clones, and roughly 77% of these were observed just once. The ten largest clonotypes hold 2% to 3% of the sample. The sample was PBMCs. The origin of the receptors is a woman in her twenties or thirties in good health and CMV-seropositive.

In DNA, the CDR3 is TGTGCCAGCAGGCGGGACGGGGGGGAGACCCAGTACTTC. The encoded protein is CASRRDGGETQYF. This rearrangement joins TRBV6-5 to TRBJ2-5, with 7 bases lining up with TRBD2. V was clipped by 6 bases and J by 5 bases; unmatched bases: 6. From germline, CDR1 is MNHEY and CDR2 SVGAGI. This CDR3 is 13 amino acids long.

V usage is TRBV11-2 and J usage is TRBJ2-2; unclear D gene. CDR1 and CDR2 (germline): SGHAT, FQNNGV. V lost 1 base, J lost 7 bases, and 4 bases lay in between. The CDR3 consists of 12 residues. CDR3 sequence reads: CASSLAVGELFF. CDR3 DNA sequence: TGTGCCAGCAGCTTAGCGGTCGGGGAGCTGTTTTTT.

This clone was picked up a small number of times. The V gene is TRBV7-9, the J gene TRBJ2-5; possibly TRBD2 for D (8 bases). The V gene's germline CDR1 is SEHNR and CDR2 FQNEAQ (reference sequence). This CDR3 has 16 residues. Trimming took 5 bases from V and 5 from J, leaving 21 bases between them. CDR3 amino acids: CASSPRLARGLETQYF. In DNA, the CDR3 is TGTGCCAGCAGCCCTCGACTAGCGAGGGGGCTGGAGACCCAGTACTTC.

J is TRBJ2-3 and V is TRBV4-1, with 10 positions matching TRBD2. This CDR3 contains 19 residues. Losses at the gene ends were 1 base for V and 3 bases for J; bases not matched to a gene: 13. Germline V gives CDR1 MGHRA, CDR2 YSYEKL. The CDR3 spells CASSQAARAFSGGTDTQYF. The CDR3 coding sequence is TGCGCCAGCAGCCAAGCCGCCCGGGCATTTAGCGGGGGGACAGATACGCAGTATTTT.

This chain connects TRBV15 to TRBJ2-5, with no clear D. Trimming pared 2 bases from V and 5 bases from J, leaving 9 bases between. The CDR3 is 13 amino acids. CDR1 and CDR2 (germline): LNHNV, YYDKDF (reference sequence). CDR3 sequence (DNA): TGTGCCACCAGCAGAATCGAGCGCGAGACCCAGTACTTC. Protein: CATSRIERETQYF. The whole variable domain, filled in from reference TRBV15 and TRBJ2-5, reads DAMVIQNPRYQVTQFGKPVTLSCSQTLNHNVMYWYQQKSSQAPKLLFHYYDKDFNNEADTPDNFQSRRPNTSFCFLDIRSPGLGDTAMYLCATSRIERETQYFGPGTRLLVL.

This rearrangement joins TRBV7-2 to TRBJ1-5; TRBD1 agrees at 7 bases. V gave up 5 bases and J gave up 7 bases; unmatched junction bases: 8. This CDR3 is 14 amino acids long. The germline gives CDR1 SGHTA, CDR2 FQGNSA. This chain's CDR3 is CASSDKGARQPQHF. DNA of the CDR3: TGTGCCAGCAGCGATAAGGGGGCGCGGCAGCCCCAGCATTTT.

The count of this clone is one. This chain joins TRBV5-6 and TRBJ2-4, with D uncertain. The CDR3 sequence is 14 residues long. V lost 2 bases and J 0 bases, leaving 6 bases between the germline ends. CDR1 is SGHDT, CDR2 YYEEEE, per germline. This chain's CDR3 is CASSFSSAKNIQYF. CDR3 nucleotides: TGTGCCAGCAGCTTTAGTTCAGCCAAAAACATTCAGTACTTC.

This rearrangement joins TRBV4-3 to TRBJ2-2; TRBD1 matches 8 bases. The CDR3 loop spans 13 amino acids. The germline CDR1 and CDR2 sequences are LGHNA and YSLEER. J lost 7 bases, V lost 4 bases, and 2 bases had no gene match. CDR3: CASSPRGHGELFF. The CDR3 DNA reads TGCGCCAGCAGCCCCAGGGGGCACGGGGAGCTGTTTTTT.

V is TRBV21-1 and J is TRBJ2-1; the DNA was not compared with TRBD2, the D call given in the table. TRBV21-1 is marked as a pseudogene. The CDR3 sequence is 17 residues long. The CDR3 DNA reads TGTGCCAGCAGCAAAGAGTTGAGACTAGCGGATTACAATGAGCAGTTCTTC. This encodes CASSKELRLADYNEQFF.

The chain is built from TRBV7-9 and TRBJ1-3, with a weak D call TRBD1 (5 bases). V was pared by 1 base and J by 0 bases, with 7 bases between. Germline V CDR1 and CDR2: SEHNR, FQNEAQ (reference sequence). The CDR3 spans 15 residues. The CDR3 nucleotides are TGTGCCAGCAGCTTAGGGCAGGGCTCTGGAAACACCATATATTTT. Its protein product is CASSLGQGSGNTIYF.

V usage is TRBV5-1 and J usage is TRBJ2-5; 10 bases match TRBD2. The junction had 7 bases not matched to a gene; V was cut back by 4 bases and J by 4 bases. Germline V CDR1 and CDR2: SGHRS, YFSETQ. This CDR3 region has 15 residues. The CDR3 reads CASSASGGARETQYF. The CDR3 DNA is TGCGCCAGCAGCGCGAGCGGGGGGGCCCGAGAGACCCAGTACTTC.

This clone has only one observation. The chain employs TRBV15 and TRBJ2-3; TRBD2 matches at 8 bases. The J segment lost 7 bases and the V segment lost 3 bases, leaving 9 bases of the junction unmatched. CDR1 LNHNV and CDR2 YYDKDF come from the germline V gene (reference sequence). CDR3 length: 15 amino acids. The CDR3 coding sequence is TGTGCCACCAGCAGCCCCGGGGGGGCCGCGAATACGCAGTATTTT. As protein: CATSSPGGAANTQYF.

This clone was found once. The CDR3 protein is CSVGRAGGLAYEQYF. CDR3 sequence (DNA): TGCAGCGTTGGGCGGGCCGGGGGGCTGGCCTACGAGCAGTACTTC. The rearrangement uses TRBV29-1 and TRBJ2-7, with TRBD2 as a possible D gene (7 bases). Trimming stripped 4 bases from V and 2 bases from J, with 18 bases between. Looked up from germline, CDR1 is SQVTM and CDR2 is ANQGSEA. CDR3 length equals 15 residues.

The chain couples TRBV2 to TRBJ2-7, with TRBD2 matching over 9 bases. V lost 4 bases and J lost 0; bases outside the gene matches: 1. This CDR3 comprises 14 residues. CDR1 is SNHLY, CDR2 FYNNEI, per germline. The CDR3 DNA follows: TGTGCCAGCAGTGTGACTAGCGGCTCCTACGAGCAGTACTTC. Translating it yields CASSVTSGSYEQYF.

The V gene is TRBV5-4, the J gene TRBJ2-7, with D perhaps TRBD2 (6 bases). Germline CDR1 reads SGHNT; CDR2 reads YYREEE (reference sequence). Trimming removed 0 bases from V and 3 bases from J, with 16 bases in between. The CDR3 is 16 amino acids. This CDR3 is CASSLAAGSWDYEQYF. The CDR3 nucleotides read TGTGCCAGCAGCTTGGCTGCGGGGAGTTGGGACTACGAGCAGTACTTC. Combining the CDR3 with reference TRBV5-4 and TRBJ2-7 gives the whole variable domain ETGVTQSPTHLIKTRGQQVTLRCSSQSGHNTVSWYQQALGQGPQFIFQYYREEENGRGNFPPRFSGLQFPNYSSELNVNALELDDSALYLCASSLAAGSWDYEQYFGPGTRLTVT.

In nucleotides, the CDR3 is TGTGCCAGCAGCTTATCAGGGGCGCGGTACAATGAGCAGTTCTTC. It is translated as CASSLSGARYNEQFF. V usage is TRBV7-9 and J usage is TRBJ2-1; D might be TRBD1 (6 bases). The germline V gene has CDR1 SEHNR and CDR2 FQNEAQ (reference sequence). The CDR3 consists of 15 residues. The V end lost 2 bases, the J end lost 4 bases, and 12 bases lay between the germline ends.

The chain employs TRBV11-2 and TRBJ2-1; 9 positions agree with TRBD1. Germline V gene sequence: CDR1 SGHAT, CDR2 FQNNGV. The CDR3 has 16 amino acids. J lost 4 bases, V lost 5 bases, and 9 bases had no gene match. CDR3: CASSAPGTGKYNEQFF. CDR3 bases: TGTGCCAGCAGCGCCCCCGGGACAGGGAAATACAATGAGCAGTTCTTC.

In this sample, this clone turned up once. This chain connects TRBV11-2 to TRBJ2-3; weak D call: TRBD1 (6 bases). Germline lookup yields CDR1 SGHAT and CDR2 FQNNGV. The length of the CDR3 is 15 residues. V was pared by 5 bases and J by 2 bases, with 14 bases between. Here the CDR3 DNA reads TGTGCCAGCAGCCCACAGGGCGGTAACACAGATACGCAGTATTTT. Translating gives CASSPQGGNTDTQYF.

The chain is built from TRBV7-9 and TRBJ2-7; 7 bases map to TRBD1. The CDR3 sequence is 15 residues long. Germline assignment: CDR1 SEHNR and CDR2 FQNEAQ (reference sequence). The V and J ends lost 4 bases and 7 bases, in that order; junction bases with no gene match: 13. Here the CDR3 DNA reads TGTGCCAGCAGCTGGACAGGAGGCAGTCGGAGGGAGCAGTACTTC. Translating it yields CASSWTGGSRREQYF.

Remarks on this clone: Other DNA sequences in this sample translate to the same CDR3. The chain has TRBV20-1 and TRBJ2-1; maybe TRBD2 (5 bases). Germline CDR1 reads DFQATT; CDR2 reads SNEGSKA (reference sequence). The CDR3 has 10 amino acids. V shed 6 bases and J shed 7 bases, with 7 bases lying between them. This CDR3 is CSAVANEQFF. CDR3 DNA: TGCAGTGCGGTAGCGAATGAGCAGTTCTTC.

The sample holds a few counts of this clone. The rearrangement joins TRBV6-5 to TRBJ1-5; the D gene is possibly TRBD1 (5 bases). V lost 8 bases and J lost 4, with 15 bases in between. CDR1 is MNHEY, CDR2 SVGAGI, per germline. The CDR3 is 14 residues long. The CDR3 nucleotides read TGTGCCAGCGGAAGGGGTACACTGAATCAGCCCCAGCATTTT. Encoded protein: CASGRGTLNQPQHF.

The gene calls are TRBV9 and TRBJ2-1, with 13 bases identical to TRBD2. This CDR3 region has 22 residues. The germline V gene encodes CDR1 SGDLS and CDR2 YYNGEE. J lost 0 bases, V lost 0 bases, and 15 bases had no gene match. Written as DNA, the CDR3 is TGTGCCAGCAGCGTAGCCCAGCCTACTAGCGGGGGGGCCCCGAGCTCCTACAATGAGCAGTTCTTC. It encodes CASSVAQPTSGGAPSSYNEQFF.

The CDR3 sequence is CASSPGAEAYEQYF. CDR3 in DNA: TGTGCCAGCAGCCCAGGGGCGGAGGCCTACGAGCAGTACTTC. V and J are TRBV7-3 and TRBJ2-7, with a possible D match to TRBD1 (6 bases). CDR1 is SGHTA, CDR2 FQGTGA, per germline. The CDR3 is 14 residues long. Between the trimmed V and J ends, which lost 5 bases and 2 bases, there was a span of 13 bases.

This rearrangement joins TRBV11-2 to TRBJ2-7; 7 positions agree with TRBD1. The J segment lost 3 bases and the V segment lost 4 bases, leaving 12 bases of the junction unmatched. Germline CDR1 and CDR2: SGHAT and FQNNGV. The CDR3 runs 16 residues. The CDR3 DNA follows: TGTGCCAGCAGCTCACTACAGGGGCCCTCAAACTACGAGCAGTACTTC. Amino acids: CASSSLQGPSNYEQYF.

This clone was found once. This chain joins TRBV11-2 and TRBJ1-4; a possible D gene is TRBD1 (6 bases). The CDR3 is 15 amino acids. Germline CDR1 reads SGHAT; CDR2 reads FQNNGV. Trimming removed 4 bases from V and 8 bases from J, with 17 bases in between. This CDR3 is CASSYLEQGREKLFF. DNA of the CDR3: TGTGCCAGCAGCTATCTGGAGCAGGGGAGAGAAAAACTGTTTTTT.

The rearrangement uses TRBV4-1 and TRBJ1-2; tentative D call: TRBD1 (5 bases). This CDR3 has 14 amino acids. Germline V gene lookup returns CDR1 MGHRA and CDR2 YSYEKL. Trimming removed 0 bases at V and 3 bases at J, with 8 bases between. CDR3 DNA sequence: TGCGCCAGCAGCCAAGAGGAGACAGACTATGGCTACACCTTC. This codes for CASSQEETDYGYTF.

The chain uses TRBV5-6 and TRBJ1-5, with D possibly matching TRBD1 (6 bases). CDR3 size: 16 residues. V gave up 4 bases and J gave up 7 bases, with 21 bases separating them. Germline V gene data show CDR1 as SGHDT and CDR2 as YYEEEE. CDR3 nucleotide sequence: TGTGCCAGCAGCCGTAGGAAACAGGGTTGGAAACAGCCCCAGCATTTT. It codes for CASSRRKQGWKQPQHF. Using reference TRBV5-6 and TRBJ1-5 for the parts outside the CDR3, the full variable domain is DAGVTQSPTHLIKTRGQQVTLRCSPKSGHDTVSWYQQALGQGPQFIFQYYEEEERQRGNFPDRFSGHQFPNYSSELNVNALLLGDSALYLCASSRRKQGWKQPQHFGDGTRLSIL.